These T cell receptor beta chains were read from a single sample in a study of T cell repertoires in cytomegalovirus infection. Their recognized antigens are unknown. TCRdb recomputed calls from the reads with MiXCR, one row per CDR3 protein. The data show roughly 500,000 distinct CDR3 sequences, 33% seen once. Material: cultured PBMCs, obtained from culture after CMV antigen stimulation. Source of these receptors: a human donor in good health (CMV status not recorded). Some clones in this sample may be carry-over from other donors' samples. CDR3s include the opening cysteine and the closing phenylalanine or tryptophan. D genes are given only for firm matches. A clone size is listed for some rows: how often the clone was seen (once, few, many), or a class if it is expanded.

j_gene,abundance,d_gene,v_gene,CDR3nt,CDR3aa
TRBJ2-7,NA,NA,TRBV12-3/TRBV12-4,TGTGCCAGCAGTTACAGGGGAGGATACGAGCAGTACTTC,CASSYRGGYEQYF
TRBJ2-3,NA,NA,TRBV20-1,TGCAGTGCTACGGCAGGCCGCACAGATACGCAGTATTTT,CSATAGRTDTQYF
TRBJ2-2,NA,TRBD1,TRBV3-1,TGTGCCAGCAGCCTAAGACAGGGGCCAGTCACCGGGGAGCTGTTTTTT,CASSLRQGPVTGELFF
TRBJ2-7,few,NA,TRBV10-3,TGTGCCATCAGTGGCCGGGACAACCTCGGAGAGCAGTACTTC,CAISGRDNLGEQYF
TRBJ2-2,NA,NA,TRBV6-2/TRBV6-3,TGTGCCAGCCTAGGCGGGTGGTCCACCTGGGACACCGGGGAGCTGTTTTTT,CASLGGWSTWDTGELFF
TRBJ1-1,NA,NA,TRBV7-9,TGTGCCAGCAGACCAACACCAAACACTGAAGCTTTCTTT,CASRPTPNTEAFF
TRBJ1-5,NA,NA,TRBV12-5,TGTGCTAGTGGTTTGTTTGGGGACGGGGTTAATCAGCCCCAGCATTTT,CASGLFGDGVNQPQHF
TRBJ1-2,few,NA,TRBV6-1,TGTGCCAGCAGACCTACTGGGACGGGAGCCTATGGCTACACCTTC,CASRPTGTGAYGYTF
TRBJ2-3,many,TRBD2,TRBV7-2,TGTGCCAGCAGCTTAGGTGGACTAGCGGGAGGTGAGGTTTTT,CASSLGGLAGGEVF
TRBJ1-1,few,NA,TRBV9,TGTGCCAGCAGCGTAGTAGAAGGGATTGCTTTCTTT,CASSVVEGIAFF
TRBJ2-7,NA,TRBD1,TRBV20-1,TGCAGTGCTAGATCAGAGGGGACAGCCTCCTACGAGCAGTACTTC,CSARSEGTASYEQYF
TRBJ2-5,few,NA,TRBV15,TGTGCCACCAGCAGACGGCGGTACCAAGAGACCCAGTACTTC,CATSRRRYQETQYF
TRBJ1-6,NA,NA,TRBV30,TGTGCCTGGAGTGTAATGGGCCGGGGTTCACCCCTCCACTTT,CAWSVMGRGSPLHF
TRBJ2-7,NA,NA,TRBV27,TGTGCCAGCAGTTCGAGGTCCAGTCCCTCCTACGAGCAGTACTTC,CASSSRSSPSYEQYF
TRBJ2-3,few,NA,TRBV19,TGTGCCAGTAGTCCCTCGACTGGCGCAGATACGCAGTATTTT,CASSPSTGADTQYF
TRBJ2-3,few,NA,TRBV7-8,TGTGCCAGCAGCTTGTTTAAGGGTTTGGGAGATACGCAGTATTTT,CASSLFKGLGDTQYF
TRBJ2-7,NA,TRBD1,TRBV7-9,TGTGCCAGCAGCCCCCCCCTGGGACAGTTCTCCTACGAGCAGTACTTC,CASSPPLGQFSYEQYF
TRBJ1-1,NA,NA,TRBV28,TGTGCCAGCAGGGAGCGAACCCGGAACACTGAAGCTTTCTTT,CASRERTRNTEAFF
TRBJ1-3,NA,NA,TRBV6-2/TRBV6-3,TGTGCCAGCAGTCCGCGCCGGAGAGACTCTGGAAACACCATATATTTT,CASSPRRRDSGNTIYF
TRBJ2-1,NA,TRBD2,TRBV11-3,TGTGCCAGCAGCCTAAGCGGGACTACCCCCTACAATGAGCAGTTCTTC,CASSLSGTTPYNEQFF
TRBJ1-5,few,NA,TRBV12-3/TRBV12-4,TGTGCCAGCAGTTTGTCACAGGGCATTGTTAATCAGCCCCAGCATTTT,CASSLSQGIVNQPQHF
TRBJ1-1,NA,TRBD1,TRBV28,TGTGCCAGCAGTTTCAGGGGGCGAAGCACTGAAGCTTTCTTT,CASSFRGRSTEAFF
TRBJ1-4,few,NA,TRBV28,TGTGCCAGCAGTTCTCTATTTACAACTAATGAAAAACTGTTTTTT,CASSSLFTTNEKLFF
TRBJ1-5,NA,NA,TRBV12-3/TRBV12-4,TGTGCCAGCAGCGGACCGGACTTGAGGCAGCCCCAGCATTTT,CASSGPDLRQPQHF
TRBJ1-6,few,TRBD1,TRBV7-8,TGTGCCAGCAGCTTAGCACAGGGGGCGCGGTTTGATTCACCCCTCCACTTT,CASSLAQGARFDSPLHF